A single sample is the source of the 18 T cell receptor beta chains below, sequenced in a study of response to subunit inactivated influenza vaccine. TCRdb independently ran MiXCR on the RT-PCR reads; one entry per CDR3 protein. The sample shows 650,000 to 700,000 distinct CDR3 sequences, around a sixth of them seen only once. The specimen comprised PBMCs from blood, sampled 11 to 12 days after vaccination. These receptors were obtained from a man aged 45-65 years who received an inactivated influenza vaccine.

The genes are TRBV12-3 or TRBV12-4 and TRBJ2-1; tentatively, D is TRBD1 or TRBD2 (5 bases each). V lost 6 bases, J lost 12 bases, and 15 bases lay in between. This CDR3 has 12 amino acids. The CDR3 sequence: CASRRDPGPQFF. CDR3 nucleotides: TGTGCCAGCAGACGGGACCCCGGACCGCAGTTCTTC.

This clonotype was observed at least ten times. The chain uses TRBV5-1 and TRBJ2-1; D may be TRBD2 (5 bases). Germline V gene lookup returns CDR1 SGHRS and CDR2 YFSETQ. V was pared by 0 bases and J by 10 bases, with 8 bases between. CDR3 length: 12 amino acids. The CDR3 loop is CASSLAGEEQFF. The CDR3 bases are TGCGCCAGCAGCTTGGCCGGGGAGGAGCAGTTCTTC.

Many counts were recorded for this clonotype. The V and J genes are TRBV20-1 and TRBJ2-1; TRBD1 matches 9 bases. The J segment lost 4 bases and the V segment lost 4 bases, leaving 11 bases of the junction unmatched. The CDR3 sequence is 16 residues long. Per the germline V gene, CDR1 is DFQATT and CDR2 is SNEGSKA (reference sequence). The CDR3: CSATTSGTGNYNEQFF. The CDR3 nucleotides are TGCAGTGCTACAACCTCCGGGACAGGGAATTACAATGAGCAGTTCTTC.

The table lists this clonotype with a few counts. The chain combines TRBV4-3 with TRBJ2-3; 10 bases match TRBD1. Per germline, CDR1 LGHNA and CDR2 YSLEER. The CDR3 covers 16 residues. Trimming took 2 bases from V and 2 from J; bases not matched to a gene: 4. The CDR3 protein is CASSQMGQGITDTQYF. DNA of the CDR3: TGCGCCAGCAGCCAAATGGGACAGGGGATCACAGATACGCAGTATTTT.

In this sample, this clonotype turned up a few times. The chain employs TRBV7-2 and TRBJ2-3; no clear D gene. V was cut by 8 bases and J by 5 bases, with 14 bases left in between. The CDR3 covers 13 residues. Per the germline V gene, CDR1 is SGHTA and CDR2 is FQGNSA. CDR3 loop: CASRLPQLDTQYF. CDR3 nucleotides: TGTGCCAGCCGATTACCACAGTTAGATACGCAGTATTTT.

The chain uses TRBV5-1 and TRBJ1-1, with no clear D. The CDR3 has 13 residues. V lost 4 bases and J 1 base, leaving 8 bases between the germline ends. Germline V gene lookup returns CDR1 SGHRS and CDR2 YFSETQ. CDR3 protein: CASSIQENTEAFF. CDR3 bases: TGCGCCAGCAGCATACAAGAGAACACTGAAGCTTTCTTT.

This clonotype was picked up a small number of times. The rearrangement uses TRBV27 and TRBJ2-4, with D perhaps matching TRBD1 (5 bases). This CDR3 region has 14 residues. V gave up 5 bases and J gave up 3 bases, with 11 bases separating them. CDR1 is MNHEY, CDR2 SMNVEV, per germline (reference sequence). This CDR3 reads CASSPQGNKNIQYF. For the CDR3, the DNA is TGTGCCAGCAGTCCGCAGGGTAACAAAAACATTCAGTACTTC.

This clonotype was counted between two and nine times. The gene calls are TRBV7-2 and TRBJ2-7; D possibly uses TRBD1 or TRBD2 (5 bases each). Per the germline V gene, CDR1 is SGHTA and CDR2 is FQGNSA. This CDR3 region has 14 residues. V was trimmed by 2 bases and J by 4 bases, leaving 12 bases between them. CDR3 sequence reads: CASSLFYEGYEQYF. Here the CDR3 DNA reads TGTGCCAGCAGCTTATTTTACGAGGGGTACGAGCAGTACTTC.

This clonotype was detected a few times. The chain employs TRBV5-5 and TRBJ2-5; TRBD1 is a possible D gene (7 bases). V was shortened by 2 bases and J by 5 bases, with 13 bases between the two germline ends. CDR1 is SGHKS and CDR2 is YYEKEE in the germline V gene (reference sequence). The CDR3 contains 14 residues. CDR3 residues: CASSFPGGKETQYF. In DNA form, the CDR3 reads TGTGCCAGCAGCTTTCCAGGGGGGAAGGAGACCCAGTACTTC.

This sequence joins TRBV20-1 and TRBJ2-7, with 11 bases lining up with TRBD1. The CDR3 has 13 amino acids. Germline V CDR1 and CDR2: DFQATT, SNEGSKA (reference sequence). Trimming at V came to 6 bases and at J to 4 bases, leaving 5 bases not matched to a gene. DNA of the CDR3: TGCAGTGCGGGACAGGGGGACCCGTACGAGCAGTACTTC. It translates to CSAGQGDPYEQYF.

This clonotype was seen repeatedly, ten times or more. The rearrangement links TRBV5-1 to TRBJ2-7; TRBD1 matches at 7 bases. Per germline, CDR1 SGHRS and CDR2 YFSETQ. V trimming: 0 bases; J trimming: 2 bases; junction bases outside the gene matches: 2. CDR3 length equals 14 residues. The CDR3 DNA follows: TGCGCCAGCAGCTTGGCGACAGGGACCTACGAGCAGTACTTC. It specifies CASSLATGTYEQYF.

The chain has TRBV27 and TRBJ1-1, with D perhaps TRBD1 (6 bases). The CDR3 is 21 amino acids. In germline, CDR1 is MNHEY, CDR2 SMNVEV (reference sequence). With 6 bases removed from V and 0 bases from J, the gap between germline ends came to 32 bases. CDR3 DNA sequence: TGTGCCAGCAGCAAAGTGTTTTACCCCTCGGGACATCGGGACATGAACACTGAAGCTTTCTTT. Translated, it gives CASSKVFYPSGHRDMNTEAFF.

The chain combines TRBV15 with TRBJ2-3, with 7 bases lining up with TRBD2. Looked up from germline, CDR1 is LNHNV and CDR2 is YYDKDF (reference sequence). There are 18 residues in the CDR3. Losses at the gene ends were 0 bases for V and 2 bases for J; bases not matched to a gene: 11. DNA for the CDR3: TGTGCCACCAGCAGAGATAGGGCGGGAGCAAGATCCACAGATACGCAGTATTTT. This gives the protein CATSRDRAGARSTDTQYF.

This clonotype was detected many times. The chain carries TRBV12-3 or TRBV12-4 and TRBJ1-1; TRBD1 might be the D (6 bases). Trimming left V 3 bases short and J 4 bases short, with 12 bases between. The CDR3 extends over 14 amino acids. CDR3 amino acids: CASSFGQLGTEAFF. CDR3 nucleotide sequence: TGTGCCAGCAGTTTCGGACAGTTGGGCACTGAAGCTTTCTTT.

The chain combines TRBV7-9 with TRBJ2-2; 10 bases agree with TRBD1. Looked up from germline, CDR1 is SEHNR and CDR2 is FQNEAQ (reference sequence). The CDR3 loop spans 14 amino acids. V lost 8 bases, J lost 5 bases, and 5 bases stayed unmatched. The CDR3 coding sequence is TGTGCCAGCCGCGGGACAGGGGCGACCGGGGAGCTGTTTTTT. Residues: CASRGTGATGELFF.

This chain connects TRBV27 to TRBJ2-3; 8 bases match TRBD1. Trimming cost V 4 bases and J 2 bases; bases outside gene matches: 5. Germline V CDR1 and CDR2: MNHEY, SMNVEV (reference sequence). This CDR3 is 15 amino acids long. CDR3 in DNA: TGTGCCAGCAGTTCTCGGACAGGGTTCACAGATACGCAGTATTTT. This codes for CASSSRTGFTDTQYF.

This clonotype has a handful of counts. The rearrangement joins TRBV3-1 to TRBJ2-3, with a tentative D call TRBD2 (5 bases). This CDR3 is 16 amino acids long. V was clipped by 4 bases and J by 2 bases, with 16 bases between them. CDR1 LGHDT and CDR2 YNNKEL come from the germline V gene (reference sequence). The CDR3 DNA reads TGTGCCAGCAGCCTAACCCGCGGGTTTTTCACAGATACGCAGTATTTT. Its protein product is CASSLTRGFFTDTQYF.

This clonotype was seen only a few times. In DNA form, the CDR3 reads TGTGCCAGCAGCTTATTACTCACCGGGGAGCTGTTTTTT. It codes for CASSLLLTGELFF. The rearrangement links TRBV7-9 to TRBJ2-2; D is undetermined. Germline CDR1 reads SEHNR; CDR2 reads FQNEAQ (reference sequence). The CDR3 covers 13 residues. Trimming shortened V by 2 bases and J by 4 bases, and 5 bases separated the two germline ends.